This T cell receptor (beta chain) was found in a study of response to subunit inactivated influenza vaccine. Germline CDR1 LGHDT, CDR2 YNNKEL (reference sequence). The CDR3 consists of 14 residues. After removal of 5 bases from V and 5 bases from J, the junction contained 7 bases not matched to a gene. From the RT-PCR reads, TCRdb called clonotypes with MiXCR, one entry per CDR3 protein. This sample has approximately 520,000 distinct CDR3 sequences, with more than 15% found just once. This rearrangement joins TRBV3-1 to TRBJ2-7; 9 bases are a match to TRBD1. Sequenced here: CD4+ T cells sorted from PBMCs, sampled 23 to 25 months after vaccination. The receptor's source is a man aged 50 to 75 who received an inactivated influenza vaccine. The CDR3, as DNA: TGTGCCAGCAGCACCCGGACAGGGGCCCACGAGCAGTACTTC. Residues: CASSTRTGAHEQYF.